The rows below give T cell receptor beta chains drawn from one sample of a study of vaccination and CD4 T cells after COVID-19. A single record per CDR3 protein comes from TCRdb applying MiXCR to the PCR reads. The repertoire consists of some 8,100 distinct CDR3 sequences, with over 40% occurring once and the leading ten covering around 13%. These receptors have no known antigen. Sequencing input: CD4+ T cells from blood, cultured in vitro. The receptors derive from a human donor in good health. Both conserved end residues are part of each CDR3. The order of the fields is clone size, V gene, CDR3 length, D gene, J gene, CDR3 DNA, CDR3 protein. D genes are given only for firm matches. Clone size is not always given. Where it is, it says once, few, many or a class for expanded clones.

clone size: -; V gene: TRBV20-1; CDR3 length: 14; D gene: -; J gene: TRBJ1-1; CDR3 DNA: TGCAGTGCTGTAACCCCCGGGGGTGGCGGTGAAGCTTTCTTT; CDR3 protein: CSAVTPGGGGEAFF
clone size: few; V gene: TRBV6-5; CDR3 length: 15; D gene: -; J gene: TRBJ1-1; CDR3 DNA: TGTGCCAGCAGTTACTCGTCTGGCAGGGCCTCTGAAGCTTTCTTT; CDR3 protein: CASSYSSGRASEAFF
clone size: -; V gene: TRBV7-8; CDR3 length: 15; D gene: -; J gene: TRBJ1-1; CDR3 DNA: TGTGCCAGCAGCCCGAGAACAAGTTCGAACACTGAAGCTTTCTTT; CDR3 protein: CASSPRTSSNTEAFF
clone size: -; V gene: TRBV7-9; CDR3 length: 15; D gene: TRBD1; J gene: TRBJ1-3; CDR3 DNA: TGTGCCAGCAGCCCCCAGGGGGCCTCTGGAAACACCATATATTTT; CDR3 protein: CASSPQGASGNTIYF
clone size: -; V gene: TRBV19; CDR3 length: 15; D gene: -; J gene: TRBJ1-1; CDR3 DNA: TGTGCCAGTAGTATAGTCGGAAGGGTTGTAAATGAAGCTTTCTTT; CDR3 protein: CASSIVGRVVNEAFF
clone size: -; V gene: TRBV30; CDR3 length: 16; D gene: -; J gene: TRBJ1-6; CDR3 DNA: TGTGCCTGGAGTGTACCTATAGGGAAGCGGGATTCACCCTTCCACTTT; CDR3 protein: CAWSVPIGKRDSPFHF
clone size: -; V gene: TRBV20-1; CDR3 length: 14; D gene: -; J gene: TRBJ2-1; CDR3 DNA: TGCAGTGCTAAGACTAGAGAAAGCTACAATGAGCAGTTCTTC; CDR3 protein: CSAKTRESYNEQFF
clone size: medium-sized; V gene: TRBV20-1; CDR3 length: 13; D gene: -; J gene: TRBJ2-6; CDR3 DNA: TGCAGTGCTAGCGGGCGTGGGGCCAACGTCCTGACTTTC; CDR3 protein: CSASGRGANVLTF
clone size: few; V gene: TRBV19; CDR3 length: 12; D gene: -; J gene: TRBJ1-1; CDR3 DNA: TGTGCCAGTAGTATAGGCAGGGCAGAAGCTTTCTTT; CDR3 protein: CASSIGRAEAFF
clone size: -; V gene: TRBV27; CDR3 length: 12; D gene: -; J gene: TRBJ2-6; CDR3 DNA: TGTGCCAGCACCTCTGGGGCCAACGTCCTGACTTTC; CDR3 protein: CASTSGANVLTF
clone size: few; V gene: TRBV7-9; CDR3 length: 13; D gene: -; J gene: TRBJ1-4; CDR3 DNA: TGTGCCAGCAGCTTAGTTCCGGGGGAAAAACTGTTTTTT; CDR3 protein: CASSLVPGEKLFF
clone size: few; V gene: TRBV20-1; CDR3 length: 11; D gene: -; J gene: TRBJ1-3; CDR3 DNA: TGCAGTGCCAGCTTATGGAACACCATATATTTT; CDR3 protein: CSASLWNTIYF
clone size: -; V gene: TRBV20-1; CDR3 length: 14; D gene: -; J gene: TRBJ1-2; CDR3 DNA: TGCAGTGCCATTGAAGGGGTTGCCGTGGGAGGCTACACCTTC; CDR3 protein: CSAIEGVAVGGYTF
clone size: -; V gene: TRBV28; CDR3 length: 13; D gene: -; J gene: TRBJ1-1; CDR3 DNA: TGTGCCAGCAGTTTTCCGGGTAACACTGAAGCTTTCTTT; CDR3 protein: CASSFPGNTEAFF
clone size: -; V gene: TRBV20-1; CDR3 length: 17; D gene: TRBD1; J gene: TRBJ1-6; CDR3 DNA: TGCAGTGCCGAAAATTGGGACAGGGTCAGGGATAATTCACCCCTCCACTTT; CDR3 protein: CSAENWDRVRDNSPLHF
clone size: medium-sized; V gene: TRBV6-1; CDR3 length: 15; D gene: -; J gene: TRBJ1-5; CDR3 DNA: TGTGCCAGCAGAGCCCCGGGCGGATGGGATCAGCCCCAGCATTTT; CDR3 protein: CASRAPGGWDQPQHF
clone size: -; V gene: TRBV20-1; CDR3 length: 13; D gene: TRBD1; J gene: TRBJ1-1; CDR3 DNA: TGCAGTGCTAGCCCAGGGGGAGAGACTGAAGCTTTCTTT; CDR3 protein: CSASPGGETEAFF
clone size: -; V gene: TRBV6-1; CDR3 length: 15; D gene: TRBD2; J gene: TRBJ2-7; CDR3 DNA: TGTGCCAGCAGTAGACTAGCGGGGGATGCCTACGAGCAGTACTTC; CDR3 protein: CASSRLAGDAYEQYF
clone size: -; V gene: TRBV29-1; CDR3 length: 13; D gene: -; J gene: TRBJ2-7; CDR3 DNA: TGCAGCGTTGCCAGTGGCCTCTCCTACGAGCAGTACTTC; CDR3 protein: CSVASGLSYEQYF
clone size: -; V gene: TRBV19; CDR3 length: 15; D gene: -; J gene: TRBJ2-2; CDR3 DNA: TGTGCCAGTAGTGAGTCGGAGCGGGTCACCGGGGAGCTGTTTTTT; CDR3 protein: CASSESERVTGELFF
clone size: medium-sized; V gene: TRBV7-2; CDR3 length: 12; D gene: TRBD1; J gene: TRBJ1-2; CDR3 DNA: TGTGCCAGCAGCTTCACAGGGGGCGGCTACACCTTC; CDR3 protein: CASSFTGGGYTF
clone size: few; V gene: TRBV18; CDR3 length: 12; D gene: -; J gene: TRBJ2-5; CDR3 DNA: TGTGCCAGCTCACCGTCACAAGAGACCCAGTACTTC; CDR3 protein: CASSPSQETQYF
clone size: few; V gene: TRBV6-1; CDR3 length: 15; D gene: TRBD1; J gene: TRBJ1-2; CDR3 DNA: TGTGCCAGCAGCCCGGGGACAGGGGGCCGGTATGGCTACACCTTC; CDR3 protein: CASSPGTGGRYGYTF
clone size: -; V gene: TRBV20-1; CDR3 length: 13; D gene: TRBD1; J gene: TRBJ1-2; CDR3 DNA: TGCAGTGTTTTAGTCCAGGGGGCTGTTGGCTACACCTTC; CDR3 protein: CSVLVQGAVGYTF
clone size: -; V gene: TRBV19; CDR3 length: 13; D gene: -; J gene: TRBJ1-1; CDR3 DNA: TGTGCCAGTAGTCCAACACAGAACACTGAAGCTTTCTTT; CDR3 protein: CASSPTQNTEAFF
clone size: once; V gene: TRBV27; CDR3 length: 17; D gene: -; J gene: TRBJ1-1; CDR3 DNA: TGTGCCAGCAGTTTGATTTTCACAGCCTTGGGGAACACTGAAGCTTTCTTT; CDR3 protein: CASSLIFTALGNTEAFF
clone size: -; V gene: TRBV6-1; CDR3 length: 14; D gene: TRBD1; J gene: TRBJ1-2; CDR3 DNA: TGTGCCAGCAGTGAGACAGGGAGATGGTCTGGCTACACCTTC; CDR3 protein: CASSETGRWSGYTF
clone size: -; V gene: TRBV7-9; CDR3 length: 15; D gene: TRBD2; J gene: TRBJ2-3; CDR3 DNA: TGTGCCAGCAGCTCTAGACTAGCGGGGGGAGATACGCAGTATTTT; CDR3 protein: CASSSRLAGGDTQYF
clone size: -; V gene: TRBV11-2; CDR3 length: 13; D gene: -; J gene: TRBJ1-1; CDR3 DNA: TGTGCCAGCAGCCCGACATCGAACACTGAAGCTTTCTTT; CDR3 protein: CASSPTSNTEAFF
clone size: -; V gene: TRBV24-1; CDR3 length: 15; D gene: -; J gene: TRBJ1-5; CDR3 DNA: TGTGCCACCAGTGATTCAAGGGGTAGCAATCAGCCCCAGCATTTT; CDR3 protein: CATSDSRGSNQPQHF
clone size: few; V gene: TRBV10-3; CDR3 length: 13; D gene: -; J gene: TRBJ1-2; CDR3 DNA: TGTGCCACCGCTTCGGGAGACGGCTATGGCTACACCTTC; CDR3 protein: CATASGDGYGYTF
clone size: -; V gene: TRBV7-9; CDR3 length: 15; D gene: TRBD1; J gene: TRBJ2-7; CDR3 DNA: TGTGCCAGCAGCTACACCGGGACAGGGGCCCACGAGCAGTACTTC; CDR3 protein: CASSYTGTGAHEQYF
clone size: few; V gene: TRBV5-1; CDR3 length: 16; D gene: TRBD2; J gene: TRBJ2-5; CDR3 DNA: TGCGCCAGCAGCTTGGTTTTTGCGGGGGGGCAAGAGACCCAGTACTTC; CDR3 protein: CASSLVFAGGQETQYF
clone size: few; V gene: TRBV5-1; CDR3 length: 12; D gene: -; J gene: TRBJ2-5; CDR3 DNA: TGCGCCAGCAATAGGGGGCAAGAGACCCAGTACTTC; CDR3 protein: CASNRGQETQYF
clone size: -; V gene: TRBV5-1; CDR3 length: 15; D gene: TRBD1; J gene: TRBJ2-5; CDR3 DNA: TGCGCCAGCAGCTTAACCGACAGGGTCCAAGAGACCCAGTACTTC; CDR3 protein: CASSLTDRVQETQYF
clone size: -; V gene: TRBV20-1; CDR3 length: 13; D gene: TRBD2; J gene: TRBJ2-5; CDR3 DNA: TGCAGTGCTAGGGGGGGAGGGCAAGAGACCCAGTACTTC; CDR3 protein: CSARGGGQETQYF
clone size: -; V gene: TRBV7-6; CDR3 length: 13; D gene: -; J gene: TRBJ2-7; CDR3 DNA: TGTGCCAGCAGCCCCGGTCCTAACTACGAGCAGTACTTC; CDR3 protein: CASSPGPNYEQYF
clone size: -; V gene: TRBV20-1; CDR3 length: 16; D gene: -; J gene: TRBJ1-2; CDR3 DNA: TGCAGTGCTAGTTACCGGGCCCGAGCCCTTTCCTATGGCTACACCTTC; CDR3 protein: CSASYRARALSYGYTF
clone size: -; V gene: TRBV10-3; CDR3 length: 16; D gene: TRBD1; J gene: TRBJ1-6; CDR3 DNA: TGTGCCATCGGAATTGAGACAGGGCTCTATAATTCACCCCTCCACTTT; CDR3 protein: CAIGIETGLYNSPLHF
clone size: few; V gene: TRBV6-1; CDR3 length: 14; D gene: TRBD2; J gene: TRBJ2-3; CDR3 DNA: TGTGCCAGCAGTGTCCTAGCGGGCACAGATACGCAGTATTTT; CDR3 protein: CASSVLAGTDTQYF
clone size: -; V gene: TRBV20-1; CDR3 length: 13; D gene: TRBD1; J gene: TRBJ1-1; CDR3 DNA: TGCAGTGCTAGGGGAGACAGGGACACTGAAGCTTTCTTT; CDR3 protein: CSARGDRDTEAFF
clone size: -; V gene: TRBV2; CDR3 length: 15; D gene: -; J gene: TRBJ1-1; CDR3 DNA: TGTGCCAGCAGTAGAAATACACCTCCCCTAACTGAAGCTTTCTTT; CDR3 protein: CASSRNTPPLTEAFF
clone size: few; V gene: TRBV12-5; CDR3 length: 13; D gene: -; J gene: TRBJ1-2; CDR3 DNA: TGTGCTAGTGGGCATGGGTGGGGGCAAAGCTACACCTTC; CDR3 protein: CASGHGWGQSYTF
clone size: -; V gene: TRBV30; CDR3 length: 16; D gene: -; J gene: TRBJ1-1; CDR3 DNA: TGTGCCTGGAGCCCGCACATGTTATCGCCGAACACTGAAGCTTTCTTT; CDR3 protein: CAWSPHMLSPNTEAFF
clone size: -; V gene: TRBV12-5; CDR3 length: 13; D gene: -; J gene: TRBJ1-1; CDR3 DNA: TGTGCTAGCAGGGAGGGGGTGAACACTGAAGCTTTCTTT; CDR3 protein: CASREGVNTEAFF
clone size: -; V gene: TRBV7-6; CDR3 length: 15; D gene: -; J gene: TRBJ2-5; CDR3 DNA: TGTGCCAGCAGCTTAGCGGCCGGGCTCAAAGAGACCCAGTACTTC; CDR3 protein: CASSLAAGLKETQYF
clone size: -; V gene: TRBV15; CDR3 length: 14; D gene: TRBD1; J gene: TRBJ1-5; CDR3 DNA: TGTGCCACCAGCAGGACAGGGGGTATCGAGCCCCAGCATTTT; CDR3 protein: CATSRTGGIEPQHF
clone size: few; V gene: TRBV7-9; CDR3 length: 14; D gene: TRBD2; J gene: TRBJ2-7; CDR3 DNA: TGTGCCAGCAGCTTCCTCCTAACTAGCGACGAGCAGTACTTC; CDR3 protein: CASSFLLTSDEQYF
clone size: few; V gene: TRBV6-5; CDR3 length: 14; D gene: -; J gene: TRBJ1-1; CDR3 DNA: TGTGCCAGCAGTTACGCTCGGGACGCGTCCTTAGCTTTCTTT; CDR3 protein: CASSYARDASLAFF
clone size: -; V gene: TRBV7-9; CDR3 length: 14; D gene: -; J gene: TRBJ1-5; CDR3 DNA: TGTGCCAGCAGCTTAGTATCGGCGGAACAGCCCCAGCATTTT; CDR3 protein: CASSLVSAEQPQHF
clone size: few; V gene: TRBV7-3; CDR3 length: 13; D gene: -; J gene: TRBJ2-3; CDR3 DNA: TGTGCCAGCAGCGCACCTAGCACAGATACGCAGTATTTT; CDR3 protein: CASSAPSTDTQYF